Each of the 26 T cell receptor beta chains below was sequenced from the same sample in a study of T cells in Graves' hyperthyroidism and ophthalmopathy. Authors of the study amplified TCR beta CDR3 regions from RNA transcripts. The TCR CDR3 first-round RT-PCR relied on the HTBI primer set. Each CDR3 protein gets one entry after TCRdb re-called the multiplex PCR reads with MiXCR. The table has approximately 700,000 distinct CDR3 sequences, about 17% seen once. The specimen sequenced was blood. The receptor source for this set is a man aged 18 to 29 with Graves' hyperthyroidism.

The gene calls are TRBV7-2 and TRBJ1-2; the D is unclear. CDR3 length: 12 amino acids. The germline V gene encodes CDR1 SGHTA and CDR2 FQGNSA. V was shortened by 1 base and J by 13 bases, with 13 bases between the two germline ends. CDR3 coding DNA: TGTGCCAGCAGCTTAGATGTGGTTCTCTCCACCTTC. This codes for CASSLDVVLSTF.

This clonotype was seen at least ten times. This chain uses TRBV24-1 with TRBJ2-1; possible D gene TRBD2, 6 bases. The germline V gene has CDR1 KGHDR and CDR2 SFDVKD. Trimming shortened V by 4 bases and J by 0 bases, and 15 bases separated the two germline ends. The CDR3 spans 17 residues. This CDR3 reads CATSDPHSGSSYNEQFF. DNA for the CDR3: TGTGCCACCAGTGACCCCCATAGCGGTTCCTCCTACAATGAGCAGTTCTTC.

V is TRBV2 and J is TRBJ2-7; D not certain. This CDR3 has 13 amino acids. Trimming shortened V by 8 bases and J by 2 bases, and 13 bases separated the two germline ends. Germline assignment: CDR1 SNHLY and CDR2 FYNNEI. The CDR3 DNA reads TGTGCCAGCTCTGGTCCGGCACCCTACGAGCAGTACTTC. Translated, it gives CASSGPAPYEQYF.

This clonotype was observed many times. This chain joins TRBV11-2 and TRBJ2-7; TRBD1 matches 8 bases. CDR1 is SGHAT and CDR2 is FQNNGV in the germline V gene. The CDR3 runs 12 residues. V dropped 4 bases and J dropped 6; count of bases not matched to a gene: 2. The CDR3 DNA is TGTGCCAGCAGCTCGACAGGGGTCGAGCAGTACTTC. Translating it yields CASSSTGVEQYF.

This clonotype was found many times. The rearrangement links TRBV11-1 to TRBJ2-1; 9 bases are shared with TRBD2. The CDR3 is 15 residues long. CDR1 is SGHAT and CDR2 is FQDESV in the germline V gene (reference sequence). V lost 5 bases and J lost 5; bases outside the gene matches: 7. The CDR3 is CASSPIAGANNEQFF. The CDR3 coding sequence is TGTGCCAGCAGCCCAATAGCGGGAGCTAACAATGAGCAGTTCTTC.

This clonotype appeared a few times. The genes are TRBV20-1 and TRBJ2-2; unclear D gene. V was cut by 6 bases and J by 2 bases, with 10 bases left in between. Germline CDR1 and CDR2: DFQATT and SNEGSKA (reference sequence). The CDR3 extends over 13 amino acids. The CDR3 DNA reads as TGCAGTGCGCAGAGCCGTAACACCGGGGAGCTGTTTTTT. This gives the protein CSAQSRNTGELFF.

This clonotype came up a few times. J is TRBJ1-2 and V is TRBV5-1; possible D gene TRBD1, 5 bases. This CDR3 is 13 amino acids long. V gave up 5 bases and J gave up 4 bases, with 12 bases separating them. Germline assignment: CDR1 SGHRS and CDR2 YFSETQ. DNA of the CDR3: TGCGCCAGCAGATTCAGGGAGCGCTATGGCTACACCTTC. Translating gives CASRFRERYGYTF.

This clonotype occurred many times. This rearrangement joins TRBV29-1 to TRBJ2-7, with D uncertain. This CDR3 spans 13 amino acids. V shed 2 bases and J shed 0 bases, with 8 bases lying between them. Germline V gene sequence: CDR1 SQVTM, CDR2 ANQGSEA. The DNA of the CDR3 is TGCAGCGTTGAAACCGGACCCTCCTACGAGCAGTACTTC. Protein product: CSVETGPSYEQYF.

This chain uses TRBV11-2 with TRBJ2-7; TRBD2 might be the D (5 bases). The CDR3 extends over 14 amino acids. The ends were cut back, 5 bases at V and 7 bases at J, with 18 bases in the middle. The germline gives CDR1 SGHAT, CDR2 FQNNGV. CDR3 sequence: CASSNVRNTGEQYF. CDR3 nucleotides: TGTGCCAGCAGCAACGTCCGAAACACGGGGGAGCAGTACTTC. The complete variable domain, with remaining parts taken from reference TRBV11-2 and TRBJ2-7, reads EAGVAQSPRYKIIEKRQSVAFWCNPISGHATLYWYQQILGQGPKLLIQFQNNGVVDDSQLPKDRFSAERLKGVDSTLKIQPAKLEDSAVYLCASSNVRNTGEQYFGPGTRLTVT.

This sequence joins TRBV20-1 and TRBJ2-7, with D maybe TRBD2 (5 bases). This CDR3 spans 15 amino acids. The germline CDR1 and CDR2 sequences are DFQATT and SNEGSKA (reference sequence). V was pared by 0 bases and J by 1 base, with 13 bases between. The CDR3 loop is CSARDLRAESYEQYF. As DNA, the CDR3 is TGCAGTGCTAGAGATCTGCGAGCGGAGTCCTACGAGCAGTACTTC.

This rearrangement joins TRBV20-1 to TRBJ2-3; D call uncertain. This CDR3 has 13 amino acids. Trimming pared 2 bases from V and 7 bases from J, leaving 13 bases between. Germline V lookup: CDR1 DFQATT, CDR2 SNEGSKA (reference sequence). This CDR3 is CSARHPDSYTQYF. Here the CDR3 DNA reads TGCAGTGCTAGACATCCAGACTCTTATACGCAGTATTTT.

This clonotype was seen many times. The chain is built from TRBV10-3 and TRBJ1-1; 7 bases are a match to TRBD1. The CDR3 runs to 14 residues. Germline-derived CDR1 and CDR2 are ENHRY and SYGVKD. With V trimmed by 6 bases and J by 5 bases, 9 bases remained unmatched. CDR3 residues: CAISPDRVGTEAFF. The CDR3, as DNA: TGTGCCATCAGCCCAGACAGGGTCGGAACTGAAGCTTTCTTT.

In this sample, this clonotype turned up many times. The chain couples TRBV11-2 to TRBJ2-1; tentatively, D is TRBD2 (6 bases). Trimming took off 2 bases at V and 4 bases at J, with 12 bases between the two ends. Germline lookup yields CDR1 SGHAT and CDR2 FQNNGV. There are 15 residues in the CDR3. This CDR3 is CASSLLSGGYNEQFF. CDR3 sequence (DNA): TGTGCCAGCAGCTTATTGAGCGGAGGGTACAATGAGCAGTTCTTC.

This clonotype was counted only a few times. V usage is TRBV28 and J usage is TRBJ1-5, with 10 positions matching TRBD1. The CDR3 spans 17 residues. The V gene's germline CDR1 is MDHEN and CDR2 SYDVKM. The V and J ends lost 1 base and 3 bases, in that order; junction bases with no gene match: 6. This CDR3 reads CASSLLGQGWNNQPQHF. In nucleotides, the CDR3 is TGTGCCAGCAGTTTATTGGGACAGGGGTGGAACAATCAGCCCCAGCATTTT. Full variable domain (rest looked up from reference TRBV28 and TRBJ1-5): DVKVTQSSRYLVKRTGEKVFLECVQDMDHENMFWYRQDPGLGLRLIYFSYDVKMKEKGDIPEGYSVSREKKERFSLILESASTNQTSMYLCASSLLGQGWNNQPQHFGDGTRLSIL.

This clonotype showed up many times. CDR3 amino acids: CASSRGLAGVDTQYF. Written as DNA, the CDR3 is TGTGCCAGCAGCCGGGGACTAGCGGGCGTAGATACGCAGTATTTT. The chain couples TRBV12-3 or TRBV12-4 to TRBJ2-3; the match to TRBD2 covers 12 bases. This CDR3 has 15 residues. Trimming removed 6 bases from V and 5 bases from J; junction bases left unmatched: 6.

The CDR3 here is CSVALQGARTDTQYF. CDR3 sequence (DNA): TGCAGCGTCGCCCTCCAGGGGGCCCGCACAGATACGCAGTATTTT. The chain employs TRBV29-1 and TRBJ2-3; 8 bases map to TRBD1. Germline V gene data show CDR1 as SQVTM and CDR2 as ANQGSEA. This CDR3 comprises 15 residues. V was pared by 6 bases and J by 1 base, with 9 bases of the junction left unmatched.

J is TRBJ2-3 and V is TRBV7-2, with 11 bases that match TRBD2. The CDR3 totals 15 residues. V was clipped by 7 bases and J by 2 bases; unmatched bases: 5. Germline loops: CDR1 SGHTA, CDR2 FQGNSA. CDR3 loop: CASNTGLADTDTQYF. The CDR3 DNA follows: TGTGCCAGCAACACGGGACTAGCGGACACAGATACGCAGTATTTT.

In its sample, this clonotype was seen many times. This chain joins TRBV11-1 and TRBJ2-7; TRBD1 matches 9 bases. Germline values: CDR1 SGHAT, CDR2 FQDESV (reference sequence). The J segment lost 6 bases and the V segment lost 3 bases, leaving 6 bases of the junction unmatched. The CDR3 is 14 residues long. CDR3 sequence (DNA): TGTGCCAGCAGCTTCGATCGGACAGGGGCCGAGCAGTACTTC. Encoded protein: CASSFDRTGAEQYF.

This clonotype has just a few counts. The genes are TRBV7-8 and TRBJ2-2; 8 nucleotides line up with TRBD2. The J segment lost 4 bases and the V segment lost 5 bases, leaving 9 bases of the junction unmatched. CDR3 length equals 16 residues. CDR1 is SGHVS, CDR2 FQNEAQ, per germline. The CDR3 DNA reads TGTGCCAGCAGCCGCGCACGGGGGGGTCCCACCGGGGAGCTGTTTTTT. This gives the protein CASSRARGGPTGELFF.

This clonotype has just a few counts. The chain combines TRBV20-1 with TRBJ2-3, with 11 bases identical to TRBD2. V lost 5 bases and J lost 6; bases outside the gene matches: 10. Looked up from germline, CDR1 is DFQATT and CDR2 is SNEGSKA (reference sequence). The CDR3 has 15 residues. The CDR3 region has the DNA TGCAGTGCTGGGGCTCTAGCGGGAGGCCGGGATACGCAGTATTTT. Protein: CSAGALAGGRDTQYF.

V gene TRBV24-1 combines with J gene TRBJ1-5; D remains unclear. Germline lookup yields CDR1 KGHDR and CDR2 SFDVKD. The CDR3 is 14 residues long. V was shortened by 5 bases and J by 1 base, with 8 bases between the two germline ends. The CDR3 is CATSGRISNQPQHF. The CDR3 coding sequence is TGTGCCACCAGTGGGAGGATAAGCAATCAGCCCCAGCATTTT.

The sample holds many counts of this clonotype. The CDR3 DNA reads as TGTGCCAGCACAGGGGTTTACGAGCAGTACTTC. The encoded protein is CASTGVYEQYF. The V gene is TRBV28, the J gene TRBJ2-7, with TRBD1 as a possible D gene (6 bases). The CDR3 is 11 amino acids. Per germline, CDR1 MDHEN and CDR2 SYDVKM. V lost 7 bases to trimming and J lost 4 bases, with 8 bases between them.

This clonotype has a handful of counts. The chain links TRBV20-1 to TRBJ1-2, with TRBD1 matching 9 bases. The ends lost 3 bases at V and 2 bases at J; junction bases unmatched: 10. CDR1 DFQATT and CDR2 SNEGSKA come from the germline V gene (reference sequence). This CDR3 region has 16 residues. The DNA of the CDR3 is TGCAGTGCTAGGATCCCCGCCGGGACAGGGAACTATGGCTACACCTTC. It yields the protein CSARIPAGTGNYGYTF.

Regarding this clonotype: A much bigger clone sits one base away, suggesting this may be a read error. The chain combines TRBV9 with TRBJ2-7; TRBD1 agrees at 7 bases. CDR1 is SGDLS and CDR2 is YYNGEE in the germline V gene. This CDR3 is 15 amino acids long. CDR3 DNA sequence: TGTGCCAACAGCGCAGAGGGACAGCCCTCCTACGAGCAGTACTTC. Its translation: CANSAEGQPSYEQYF.

DNA of the CDR3: TGTGCCACCAGCAGAACGTCTTGGGGGACAGGGGTAGATACGCAGTATTTT. Its protein product is CATSRTSWGTGVDTQYF. V gene TRBV15 combines with J gene TRBJ2-3, with 10 positions matching TRBD1. CDR3 size: 17 residues. From germline, CDR1 is LNHNV and CDR2 YYDKDF (reference sequence). The V gene end was trimmed by 2 bases and the J gene end by 5 bases; junction bases not matched to a gene: 10.

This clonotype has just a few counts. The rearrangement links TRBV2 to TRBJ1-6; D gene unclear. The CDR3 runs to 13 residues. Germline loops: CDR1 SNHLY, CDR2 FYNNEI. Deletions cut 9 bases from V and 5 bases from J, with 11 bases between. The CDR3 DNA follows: TGTGCCAGTGGGCCGACGAATAATTCACCCCTCCACTTT. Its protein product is CASGPTNNSPLHF. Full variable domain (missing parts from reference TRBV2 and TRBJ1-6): EPEVTQTPSHQVTQMGQEVILRCVPISNHLYFYWYRQILGQKVEFLVSFYNNEISEKSEIFDDQFSVERPDGSNFTLKIRSTKLEDSAMYFCASGPTNNSPLHFGNGTRLTVT.